This T cell receptor (beta chain) stems from a study of blood T cell repertoires in COVID-19. Study at large: There were acute and convalescent COVID-19 samples, and they came from the United States, Italy and Spain. From T cells, B-cell-depleted T cells, or PBMCs came the material, which was cDNA or gDNA.

Authors' processing steps: For nucleated cells, counts were estimated from reference gene primer amplification. The table came from immunoSEQ multiplex PCR; TCRdb's copy has only in-frame clones and leaves some out. From that table come the V and J calls and clone size; the DNA was used to work out D and trimming. In the table there are around 620,000 clones, approximately 90% of which are singletons. The CDR3 covers 14 residues. Germline lookup yields CDR1 KGHSH and CDR2 LQKENI. V lost 0 bases, J lost 0 bases, and 6 bases lay in between. On this clone itself: Different DNA sequences within this sample yield the same CDR3.

The TCR was taken from a young woman with acute or convalescent COVID-19. The sequencing sample was made of peripheral blood. The J gene is TRBJ2-7, the V gene TRBV18; D might be TRBD2 (6 bases). CDR3 sequence: CASSPPEGSYEQYF. The CDR3 coding sequence is TGTGCCAGCTCACCACCGGAGGGCTCCTACGAGCAGTACTTC.